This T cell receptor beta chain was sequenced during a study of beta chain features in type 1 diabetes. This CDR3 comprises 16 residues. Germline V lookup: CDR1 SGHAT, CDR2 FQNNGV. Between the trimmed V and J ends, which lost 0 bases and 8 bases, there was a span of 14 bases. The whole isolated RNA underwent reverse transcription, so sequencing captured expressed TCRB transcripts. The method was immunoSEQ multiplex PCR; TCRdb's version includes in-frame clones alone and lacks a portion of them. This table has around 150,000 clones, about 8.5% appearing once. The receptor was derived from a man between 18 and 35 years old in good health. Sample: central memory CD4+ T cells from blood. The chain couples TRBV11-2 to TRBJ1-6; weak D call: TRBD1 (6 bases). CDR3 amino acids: CASSLDGDTAYSPLHF. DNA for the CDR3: TGTGCCAGCAGCTTAGATGGGGACACCGCTTATTCACCCCTCCACTTT. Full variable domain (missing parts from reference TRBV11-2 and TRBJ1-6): EAGVAQSPRYKIIEKRQSVAFWCNPISGHATLYWYQQILGQGPKLLIQFQNNGVVDDSQLPKDRFSAERLKGVDSTLKIQPAKLEDSAVYLCASSLDGDTAYSPLHFGNGTRLTVT.